These T cell receptor beta chains were read from a single sample in a study of T cell repertoires in cytomegalovirus infection. Using its own MiXCR run on the reads, TCRdb lists one record per CDR3 protein. The table includes about 230,000 distinct CDR3 sequences, 22% detected once. Sample: CD8+ T cells from PBMCs. These receptors were obtained from a human donor in good health (CMV status not recorded). Some clones in this sample may be carry-over from other donors' samples. The CDR3 runs from the conserved cysteine through the conserved F or W. The D gene is left open where the match is weak. Clone size is stated in some rows and not others, as once, few, many or a class when expanded.

>few|TRBV7-9|TRBJ2-1|TRBD1
TGTGCCAGCAGCTTAAAAAGGACAGGGAGCAATGAGCAGTTCTTC
CASSLKRTGSNEQFF
>few|TRBV19|TRBJ2-1|NA
TGTGCCAGTAGTATGGGGAATGAGCAGTTCTTC
CASSMGNEQFF
>few|TRBV19|TRBJ2-7|TRBD2
TGTGCCAGTAGTACAACTAGCGGGGCGTACGAGCAGTACTTC
CASSTTSGAYEQYF
>NA|TRBV30|TRBJ2-3|TRBD1
TGTGCCTGGAGTTCCTGGGACAGGGGGGAATGGGATACGCAGTATTTT
CAWSSWDRGEWDTQYF
>NA|TRBV7-9|TRBJ2-7|NA
TGTGCCAGCAGCTCGTTAGCCACCTACGAGCAGTACTTC
CASSSLATYEQYF
>few|TRBV29-1|TRBJ2-5|NA
TGCAGCGGTCAACAGGGAAACCAAGAGACCCAGTACTTC
CSGQQGNQETQYF
>few|TRBV20-1|TRBJ1-3|NA
TGCAGTGCTACCCAGGGCAGCACCATATATTTT
CSATQGSTIYF
>NA|TRBV20-1|TRBJ2-5|TRBD2
TGCAGTGCAACGGGAGGGGGGGCCACCCAAGAGACCCAGTACTTC
CSATGGGATQETQYF
>NA|TRBV4-1|TRBJ2-2|NA
TGCGCCAGCAGCCAACAGGGATACACCGGGGAGCTGTTTTTT
CASSQQGYTGELFF
>NA|TRBV2|TRBJ1-1|TRBD1
TGTGCCAGCAGTGTCCGGGACAGCTCGTACACTGAAGCTTTCTTT
CASSVRDSSYTEAFF
>NA|TRBV4-1|TRBJ1-2|NA
TGTGCCAGCAGCCACAAACTCTGGGAGGCTAACTATGGCTACACCTTC
CASSHKLWEANYGYTF
>NA|TRBV29-1|TRBJ2-1|NA
TGCAGCGTTGAGTCAGACGGCAAAAGCTCCTACAATGAGCAGTTCTTC
CSVESDGKSSYNEQFF
>many|TRBV28|TRBJ2-3|TRBD1
TGTGCCAGCAGTTCGGGGACAGGCGATGCACAAGATACGCAGTATTTT
CASSSGTGDAQDTQYF
>many|TRBV12-3/TRBV12-4|TRBJ1-2|NA
TGTGCCAGCAGTTTTTCGGAGGGAAACTATGGCTACACCTTC
CASSFSEGNYGYTF
>NA|TRBV9|TRBJ2-5|TRBD1
TGTGCCAGCAGCGCAAGGACAGGGGGAGAGACCCAGTACTTC
CASSARTGGETQYF
>many|TRBV7-9|TRBJ2-1|TRBD1
TGTGCCAGCAGCTCCACCCTTTCTAAAGGACAGGGGAGGAATGAGCAGTTCTTC
CASSSTLSKGQGRNEQFF
>few|TRBV7-4|TRBJ2-7|NA
TGTGCCAGCAGCAAAGGGGGGACAGAGGCATACGAGCAGTACTTC
CASSKGGTEAYEQYF
>many|TRBV4-2|TRBJ1-1|NA
TGTGCCAGCAGCCACGGGGGGGGAATGAACACTGAAGCTTTCTTT
CASSHGGGMNTEAFF
>NA|TRBV19|TRBJ1-1|NA
TGTGCCAGTAGTGCCTCCCTAGTGGGCGAGGACACTGAAGCTTTCTTT
CASSASLVGEDTEAFF
>NA|TRBV9|TRBJ2-1|NA
TGTGCCAGCAGCGTATGGCTAGCCGACAATGAGCAGTTCTTC
CASSVWLADNEQFF
>NA|TRBV9|TRBJ2-7|TRBD1
TGTGCCAGCAGCCCGCGGACAGGGGAGCTGGGCGAGCAGTACTTC
CASSPRTGELGEQYF
>many|TRBV27|TRBJ2-1|NA
TGTGCCAGCAGTTTTCACCCGGGGCAGGGATGGAACAATGAGCAGTTCTTC
CASSFHPGQGWNNEQFF
>few|TRBV11-2|TRBJ1-1|NA
TGTGCCAGCAGCTTACCGACAGGAGTGAACACTGAAGCTTTCTTT
CASSLPTGVNTEAFF
>few|TRBV7-3|TRBJ2-2|NA
TGTGCCAGCAGCCTCGGACAGACTTACACCGGGGAGCTGTTTTTT
CASSLGQTYTGELFF
>NA|TRBV25-1|TRBJ2-5|NA
TGTGCCAGCAGTGAATATGGGACCCAGTACTTC
CASSEYGTQYF
>few|TRBV27|TRBJ2-1|NA
TGTGCCAGCAGTTGGTCGGGGACGCCTTACAATGAGCAGTTCTTC
CASSWSGTPYNEQFF
>NA|TRBV14|TRBJ2-4|NA
TGTGCCAGCAGCCAAGACAACGAAAACATTCAGTACTTC
CASSQDNENIQYF
>few|TRBV7-9|TRBJ2-1|NA
TGTGCCGGACAGGGCCGACTAGCCAATGAGCAGTTCTTC
CAGQGRLANEQFF
>many|TRBV7-6|TRBJ2-2|NA
TGTGCCAGCAGCCCCGACCTAAGGTCGAACACCGGGGAGCTGTTTTTT
CASSPDLRSNTGELFF
>few|TRBV7-4|TRBJ1-2|NA
TGTGCCAGCAGCTTAGGGACACCCCGGGACTACACCTTC
CASSLGTPRDYTF
>NA|TRBV19|TRBJ2-1|TRBD2
TGTGCCAGTAGTGTAACACCGGGACTAGCGGGGAATGAGCAGTTCTTC
CASSVTPGLAGNEQFF
>NA|TRBV2|TRBJ2-7|NA
TGTGCCAGCATTACATGGCGCGAGCAGTACTTC
CASITWREQYF
>NA|TRBV6-2/TRBV6-3|TRBJ2-7|TRBD2
TGTGCCAGCAGTTACCACGGGGGGGCCTGGTACGAGCAGTACTTC
CASSYHGGAWYEQYF
>NA|TRBV5-4|TRBJ2-1|NA
TGTGCCAGCAGCTTGGTCTCAAGCTACAATGAGCAGTTCTTC
CASSLVSSYNEQFF
>NA|TRBV14|TRBJ2-7|TRBD2
TGTGCCAGCAGCCCTACCATGGGGGGGTACGAGCAGTACTTC
CASSPTMGGYEQYF
>many|TRBV27|TRBJ2-7|NA
TGTGCCAGCAGTTTTGGGATTGACTACGAGCAGTACTTC
CASSFGIDYEQYF
>many|TRBV7-8|TRBJ2-1|TRBD2
TGTGCCAGCAGCTTAGAGGCTAGCGGGGGGGTCTACAATGAGCAGTTCTTC
CASSLEASGGVYNEQFF
>NA|TRBV7-4|TRBJ1-2|NA
TGTGCCAGCAGCTCATCCGTAGTAGAGGGGCAGGATGGCTACACCTTC
CASSSSVVEGQDGYTF
>NA|TRBV14|TRBJ1-1|NA
TGTGCCAGCAGCCAAGATCGGGTGCGTGCTTTCTTT
CASSQDRVRAFF
>NA|TRBV12-3/TRBV12-4|TRBJ1-2|NA
TGTGCCAGCACTATGCATGGCGACTACACCTTC
CASTMHGDYTF
>once|TRBV27|TRBJ2-5|NA
TGTGCCAGCAGTCCCGAAGGGGGATTCCAAGAGACCCAGTACTTC
CASSPEGGFQETQYF
>NA|TRBV14|TRBJ2-1|NA
TGTGCCAGCAGCAAAGGGCAGGGGAGCAATGAGCAGTTCTTC
CASSKGQGSNEQFF
>few|TRBV2|TRBJ2-5|NA
TGTGCCAGCAGTGAAGGAGGGATGGCGGGCGAGACCCAGTACTTC
CASSEGGMAGETQYF
>NA|TRBV24-1|TRBJ2-1|NA
TGTGCCACCAGTGATTACAATGAGCAGTTCTTC
CATSDYNEQFF
>NA|TRBV20-1|TRBJ2-1|NA
TGCAGTGCTAGAGATCTGCTAGCTGGTGAGCAGTTCTTC
CSARDLLAGEQFF
>NA|TRBV12-3/TRBV12-4|TRBJ2-3|TRBD2
TGTGCCAGCAGAGTGACTAGCGGGGGGGCGCCGCATACGCAGTATTTT
CASRVTSGGAPHTQYF
>few|TRBV2|TRBJ1-1|NA
TGTGCCAGCAGTGTTCCAGGGGAATTGACTGAAGCTTTCTTT
CASSVPGELTEAFF
>NA|TRBV6-5|TRBJ1-2|NA
TGTGCCAGCAGTTACTCGGCATTCTATGGCTACACCTTC
CASSYSAFYGYTF